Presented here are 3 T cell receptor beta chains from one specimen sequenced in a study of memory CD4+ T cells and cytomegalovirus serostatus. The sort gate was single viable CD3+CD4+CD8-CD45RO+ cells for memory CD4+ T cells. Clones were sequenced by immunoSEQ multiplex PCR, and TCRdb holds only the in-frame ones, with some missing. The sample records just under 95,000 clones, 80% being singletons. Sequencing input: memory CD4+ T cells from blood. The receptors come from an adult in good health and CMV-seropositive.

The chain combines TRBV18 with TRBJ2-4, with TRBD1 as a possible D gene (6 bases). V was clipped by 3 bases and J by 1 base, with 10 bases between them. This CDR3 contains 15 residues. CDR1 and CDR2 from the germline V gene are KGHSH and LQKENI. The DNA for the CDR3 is TGTGCCAGCTCACCTGGGGGCTGGGCCAAAAACATTCAGTACTTC. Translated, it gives CASSPGGWAKNIQYF.

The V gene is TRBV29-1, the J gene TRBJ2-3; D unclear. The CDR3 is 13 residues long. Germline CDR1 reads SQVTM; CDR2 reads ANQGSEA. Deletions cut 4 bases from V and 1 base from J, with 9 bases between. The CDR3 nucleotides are TGCAGCGTTGGGCTAGATCGCACAGATACGCAGTATTTT. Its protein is CSVGLDRTDTQYF.

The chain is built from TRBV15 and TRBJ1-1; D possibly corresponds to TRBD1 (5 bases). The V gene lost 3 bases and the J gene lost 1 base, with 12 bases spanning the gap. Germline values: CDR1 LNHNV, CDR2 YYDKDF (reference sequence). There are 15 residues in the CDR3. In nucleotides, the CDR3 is TGTGCCACCAGCAGGGGGGACCTTTGGAACACTGAAGCTTTCTTT. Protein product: CATSRGDLWNTEAFF.